This TCR beta chain comes out of a study of CD8 T cells in Susac syndrome. Looking at the study overall: When blood was collected, patients with Susac syndrome were therapy-naive, were taking corticosteroids, or were receiving intravenous immunoglobulin alone. Study conclusions and caveats: The TCR sequencing and HLA analysis in the study involved a relatively small number of individuals, as the study acknowledged. In Susac syndrome, CD8+ expansion was highest in TEMRA and active disease.

This clonotype appeared a single time. Its antigen is unknown. The CDR3 covers 14 residues. V gave up 0 bases and J gave up 4 bases, with 12 bases separating them. CDR1 is SQVTM and CDR2 is ANQGSEA in the germline V gene. Reverse transcription of roughly 0.5 to 1 ug RNA was carried out with random hexamers. TCRdb independently ran MiXCR on the immunoSEQ multiplex PCR reads; one entry per CDR3 protein. Of approximately 100,000 distinct CDR3 sequences listed, 94% are singletons. The chain carries TRBV29-1 and TRBJ1-2; D might be TRBD1 (5 bases). Sequences were obtained from CD8+ T cells from PBMCs. This clonotype was obtained from a human donor with Susac syndrome. CDR3 in DNA: TGCAGCGTTGAAGACAGGGAGGTCGGCTATGGCTACACCTTC. Residues: CSVEDREVGYGYTF.